Each of the 31 T cell receptor beta chains below was sequenced from the same sample in a study of identical twins. TCRdb reprocessed the 5' RACE reads with MiXCR, giving one entry per CDR3 protein. In the table there are around 340,000 distinct CDR3 sequences, about 9% of which are singletons. Sequences were obtained from naive T cells sorted from blood. Receptor source: a woman in her 50s in good health.

This clonotype has more than one count but fewer than ten. This chain joins TRBV7-6 and TRBJ2-7; 7 positions match TRBD2. The CDR3 spans 17 residues. CDR1 is SGHVS and CDR2 is FNYEAQ in the germline V gene. V trimming: 4 bases; J trimming: 1 base; junction bases outside the gene matches: 13. The CDR3 reads CASSSLAGVIKSYEQYF. The CDR3 nucleotides read TGTGCCAGCAGCTCTCTGGCGGGGGTAATCAAATCCTACGAGCAGTACTTC.

This clonotype was recorded many times. The chain couples TRBV5-1 to TRBJ2-1; 8 bases align to TRBD1. The CDR3 covers 15 residues. J gave up 4 bases and V 4 bases, and 7 bases lay outside the gene matches. CDR1 is SGHRS and CDR2 is YFSETQ in the germline V gene. CDR3 sequence: CASSPPGQVYNEQFF. The CDR3 DNA is TGCGCCAGCAGCCCCCCGGGACAGGTATACAATGAGCAGTTCTTC.

The chain links TRBV15 to TRBJ2-1; D unclear. The germline gives CDR1 LNHNV, CDR2 YYDKDF (reference sequence). V was trimmed by 0 bases and J by 7 bases, leaving 4 bases between them. The CDR3 is made up of 12 amino acids. The CDR3 protein is CATSRDVNEQFF. For the CDR3, the DNA is TGTGCCACCAGCAGAGATGTGAATGAGCAGTTCTTC.

This clonotype was detected many times. This rearrangement joins TRBV6-5 to TRBJ1-2, with D hard to call. CDR3 length equals 13 residues. Germline loops: CDR1 MNHEY, CDR2 SVGAGI. The V end lost 8 bases, the J end lost 0 bases, and 10 bases lay between the germline ends. The DNA for the CDR3 is TGTGCCAGCCGGTCAACAGCTAACTATGGCTACACCTTC. This translates into CASRSTANYGYTF.

The rearrangement joins TRBV11-2 to TRBJ2-1, with a weak D call TRBD1 (5 bases). CDR1 and CDR2 from the germline V gene are SGHAT and FQNNGV. The CDR3 totals 11 residues. The V end lost 5 bases, the J end lost 10 bases, and 9 bases lay between the germline ends. The CDR3 protein is CASSQDREQFF. The CDR3 DNA sequence: TGTGCCAGCAGCCAAGACAGAGAGCAGTTCTTC.

Only a few counts were recorded for this clonotype. This rearrangement joins TRBV3-1 to TRBJ2-3, with 12 bases matching TRBD1. J gave up 3 bases and V 5 bases, and 6 bases lay outside the gene matches. From germline, CDR1 is LGHDT and CDR2 YNNKEL (reference sequence). The CDR3 runs to 16 residues. In DNA, the CDR3 is TGTGCCAGCAGCAACCGGGACAGGGGGCGAACAGATACGCAGTATTTT. As protein: CASSNRDRGRTDTQYF.

In its sample, this clonotype was seen many times. The CDR3: CASSSTSYEQYV. The CDR3 bases are TGTGCCAGCTCATCGACATCCTACGAGCAGTACGTC. The chain couples TRBV18 to TRBJ2-7; D gene ambiguous. The ends were cut back, 5 bases at V and 1 base at J, with 6 bases in the middle. Germline assignment: CDR1 KGHSH and CDR2 LQKENI. The CDR3 is 12 residues long.

This clonotype was counted ten times or more. V gene TRBV5-1 combines with J gene TRBJ2-6; 7 bases line up with TRBD2. From germline, CDR1 is SGHRS and CDR2 YFSETQ. Germline trimming cut 3 bases from V and 2 bases from J; bases unmatched to any gene: 8. The CDR3 consists of 17 residues. CDR3 bases: TGCGCCAGCAGCTCTCCGGGACGGGAGGCTGGGGCCAACGTCCTGACTTTC. Residues: CASSSPGREAGANVLTF.

This clonotype was seen many times. The chain uses TRBV29-1 and TRBJ2-3; D may correspond to TRBD1 or TRBD2 (5 bases each). Trimming left V 6 bases short and J 5 bases short, with 21 bases between. The CDR3 is made up of 15 amino acids. The germline gives CDR1 SQVTM, CDR2 ANQGSEA. The CDR3 DNA follows: TGCAGCGTGCCCGGGACGCCTATGCCAGGAGATACGCAGTATTTT. Translated: CSVPGTPMPGDTQYF.

This rearrangement joins TRBV10-3 to TRBJ1-2; tentative D call: TRBD1 (5 bases). Per the germline V gene, CDR1 is ENHRY and CDR2 is SYGVKD. There are 16 residues in the CDR3. V lost 0 bases and J 4 bases, leaving 15 bases between the germline ends. CDR3 coding DNA: TGTGCCATCAGTGAGTCCGTCCAGGGAATCTCCTATGGCTACACCTTC. Amino acids: CAISESVQGISYGYTF.

The rearrangement joins TRBV29-1 to TRBJ2-6, with TRBD1 as a possible D gene (5 bases). The V gene lost 7 bases and the J gene lost 1 base, with 11 bases spanning the gap. This CDR3 has 14 amino acids. Germline V gene lookup returns CDR1 SQVTM and CDR2 ANQGSEA. DNA for the CDR3: TGCAGCGCTCAAGGGGAATCTGGGGCCAACGTCCTGACTTTC. It translates to CSAQGESGANVLTF.

This clonotype occurred many times. This rearrangement joins TRBV12-3 or TRBV12-4 to TRBJ1-6; no firm D call. This CDR3 has 16 amino acids. The V end was cut by 0 bases, the J end by 7 bases, with 13 bases between. In DNA form, the CDR3 reads TGTGCCAGCAGTTTAGCGGCAGGTGGTGGGAATTCACCCCTCCACTTT. It is translated as CASSLAAGGGNSPLHF.

This chain links TRBV7-9 with TRBJ2-2, with no clear D. The V gene lost 9 bases and the J gene lost 2 bases, with 10 bases spanning the gap. This CDR3 is 13 amino acids long. Germline assignment: CDR1 SEHNR and CDR2 FQNEAQ (reference sequence). The CDR3: CASQDANTGELFF. The DNA of the CDR3 is TGTGCCAGTCAGGACGCCAACACCGGGGAGCTGTTTTTT.

This clonotype was counted once. This chain uses TRBV15 with TRBJ2-2; TRBD2 matches 11 bases. Germline-derived CDR1 and CDR2 are LNHNV and YYDKDF (reference sequence). The CDR3 covers 15 residues. V dropped 1 base and J dropped 7; count of bases not matched to a gene: 2. The CDR3 DNA sequence: TGTGCCACCAGCAGAGGTAGCGGGAGGGGCGGGGAGCTGTTTTTT. Protein sequence: CATSRGSGRGGELFF.

This clonotype was recorded at least ten times. The rearrangement uses TRBV4-1 and TRBJ2-7; perhaps TRBD1 as D (6 bases). This CDR3 comprises 14 residues. Germline V gives CDR1 MGHRA, CDR2 YSYEKL. The ends were cut back, 2 bases at V and 6 bases at J, with 14 bases in the middle. CDR3 bases: TGCGCCAGCAGCCAACGAACAGGGAGTGGCGAGCAGTACTTC. Translation: CASSQRTGSGEQYF.

In its sample, this clonotype was seen a few times. The rearrangement joins TRBV3-1 to TRBJ2-7, with 12 bases that match TRBD1. CDR1 LGHDT and CDR2 YNNKEL come from the germline V gene (reference sequence). This CDR3 comprises 15 residues. V lost 3 bases and J lost 9; bases outside the gene matches: 9. In DNA, the CDR3 is TGTGCCAGCAGCCAGGGACAGGGGGCTCCTGGTTCGCAGTACTTC. It translates to CASSQGQGAPGSQYF.

This clonotype is categorized as medium-sized (0.01 to 0.1%). The chain links TRBV11-2 to TRBJ2-6; 12 positions agree with TRBD2. CDR1 and CDR2 from the germline V gene are SGHAT and FQNNGV. Trimming cost V 1 base and J 2 bases; bases outside gene matches: 9. The CDR3 extends over 20 amino acids. The chain's CDR3 is CASSLGILAGGPAGANVLTF. The CDR3 DNA reads TGTGCCAGCAGCTTAGGAATTCTAGCGGGAGGGCCTGCTGGGGCCAACGTCCTGACTTTC.

This clonotype was seen a few times. The chain couples TRBV19 to TRBJ2-7; the D gene could be TRBD1 or TRBD2 (5 bases each). Trimming shortened V by 3 bases and J by 4 bases, and 16 bases separated the two germline ends. This CDR3 region has 15 residues. Germline V gives CDR1 LNHDA, CDR2 SQIVND (reference sequence). This chain's CDR3 is CASSMSGTDLYEQYF. The CDR3 DNA reads TGTGCCAGTAGTATGTCCGGGACCGACCTTTACGAGCAGTACTTC.

The chain couples TRBV15 to TRBJ2-5, with D tentatively TRBD1 (6 bases). V lost 0 bases and J 1 base, leaving 15 bases between the germline ends. CDR1 is LNHNV, CDR2 YYDKDF, per germline (reference sequence). This CDR3 is 17 amino acids long. This chain's CDR3 is CATSRDISPTGQETQYF. CDR3 coding DNA: TGTGCCACCAGCAGAGATATATCCCCGACAGGCCAAGAGACCCAGTACTTC.

Note on this clonotype: The junction differs from germline at one of its ends, possibly a read error. V and J are TRBV6-1 and TRBJ2-4; 8 bases match TRBD2. The CDR3 extends over 12 amino acids. Germline CDR1 is MNHNS and CDR2 is SASEGT. In DNA form, the CDR3 reads TGTGCCAGCAGTGAAGAGAAGCGGGGGTATGCCTTC. Translated, it gives CASSEEKRGYAF.

This rearrangement joins TRBV10-3 to TRBJ2-7, with D perhaps TRBD1 (6 bases). From germline, CDR1 is ENHRY and CDR2 SYGVKD. The CDR3 runs to 14 residues. The V end was cut by 6 bases, the J end by 0 bases, with 12 bases between. CDR3: CAISLGQFSYEQYV. The DNA for the CDR3 is TGTGCCATCAGCCTCGGACAGTTCTCCTACGAGCAGTACGTC.

This clonotype has more than one count but fewer than ten. V and J are TRBV20-1 and TRBJ2-5; 7 nucleotides line up with TRBD2. CDR1 and CDR2 from the germline V gene are DFQATT and SNEGSKA (reference sequence). Unmatched junction bases numbered 3, after V lost 7 bases and J lost 4 bases. This CDR3 is 11 amino acids long. The DNA for the CDR3 is TGCAGTGGGGAGGGTTTAGAGACCCAGTACTTC. Protein sequence: CSGEGLETQYF.

This clonotype was seen at least ten times. The chain couples TRBV27 to TRBJ2-2, with 9 bases identical to TRBD1. This CDR3 is 17 amino acids long. In germline, CDR1 is MNHEY, CDR2 SMNVEV (reference sequence). With V trimmed by 7 bases and J by 6 bases, 15 bases remained unmatched. The CDR3 DNA reads as TGTGCCAGCAACCAGCGATTGGGACAGGGATTCCCCGGGGAGCTGTTTTTT. Protein product: CASNQRLGQGFPGELFF.

This chain links TRBV20-1 with TRBJ2-1; unclear D gene. V lost 0 bases and J lost 12, with 18 bases in between. This CDR3 contains 14 residues. Germline V gene lookup returns CDR1 DFQATT and CDR2 SNEGSKA (reference sequence). CDR3 in DNA: TGCAGTGCTAGAGATGCAGACAATATCCGCTTGCAGTTCTTC. Amino acid sequence: CSARDADNIRLQFF.

In this sample, this clonotype turned up a few times. The rearrangement joins TRBV7-2 to TRBJ2-7; no firm D call. Trimming removed 5 bases from V and 2 bases from J, with 13 bases in between. Germline loops: CDR1 SGHTA, CDR2 FQGNSA. The CDR3 consists of 14 residues. The CDR3: CASSLGLHPYEQYF. Written as DNA, the CDR3 is TGTGCCAGCAGCCTCGGTTTGCATCCCTACGAGCAGTACTTC.

This clonotype has a handful of counts. Germline and junction disagree at one end, which may indicate a read error. The V and J genes are TRBV12-3 or TRBV12-4 and TRBJ1-4, with 10 bases matching TRBD1. The CDR3 sequence is 12 residues long. The CDR3 region has the DNA TGTGCCAGCAGTTTAGCGGGACAGGGGCCTAGTTTT. Protein product: CASSLAGQGPSF.

This clonotype was picked up a small number of times. The chain joins TRBV20-1 to TRBJ2-1; 7 bases agree with TRBD2. V dropped 3 bases and J dropped 10; count of bases not matched to a gene: 18. Germline V gives CDR1 DFQATT, CDR2 SNEGSKA (reference sequence). This CDR3 spans 16 amino acids. CDR3: CSARPFPGLRKSEQFF. DNA for the CDR3: TGCAGTGCTAGGCCCTTTCCGGGACTACGAAAATCGGAGCAGTTCTTC.

This clonotype was seen more than once but under ten times. V usage is TRBV20-1 and J usage is TRBJ2-1, with unresolved D. Germline CDR1 is DFQATT and CDR2 is SNEGSKA (reference sequence). The CDR3 loop spans 12 amino acids. Trimming removed 0 bases from V and 9 bases from J, with 9 bases in between. CDR3 coding DNA: TGCAGTGCTAGAGATCAGGCTGCTGAGCAGTTCTTC. This sequence encodes CSARDQAAEQFF.

This clonotype was detected a few times. This chain links TRBV30 with TRBJ1-2; TRBD1 matches 9 bases. CDR1 and CDR2 from the germline V gene are GTSNPN and SVGIG (reference sequence). With V trimmed by 1 base and J by 5 bases, 2 bases remained unmatched. This CDR3 contains 13 residues. Here the CDR3 DNA reads TGTGCCTGGAGTGGACAGGGGGGGTATGGCTACACCTTC. It encodes CAWSGQGGYGYTF.

This clonotype was observed a handful of times. The chain employs TRBV10-2 and TRBJ2-3; D not resolved. From germline, CDR1 is WSHSY and CDR2 SAAADI. V was shortened by 0 bases and J by 4 bases, with 2 bases between the two germline ends. The CDR3 loop spans 12 amino acids. Here the CDR3 DNA reads TGCGCCAGCAGTGAGTCCCCAGATACGCAGTATTTT. Its protein product is CASSESPDTQYF.

This chain joins TRBV6-5 and TRBJ1-1, with 9 bases matching TRBD1. CDR3 length: 13 amino acids. From germline, CDR1 is MNHEY and CDR2 SVGAGI. The trim removed 7 bases at V and 3 bases at J, leaving 3 bases unmatched. The CDR3 DNA is TGTGCCAGCAAGGGACAGGGAGACACTGAAGCTTTCTTT. This encodes CASKGQGDTEAFF.